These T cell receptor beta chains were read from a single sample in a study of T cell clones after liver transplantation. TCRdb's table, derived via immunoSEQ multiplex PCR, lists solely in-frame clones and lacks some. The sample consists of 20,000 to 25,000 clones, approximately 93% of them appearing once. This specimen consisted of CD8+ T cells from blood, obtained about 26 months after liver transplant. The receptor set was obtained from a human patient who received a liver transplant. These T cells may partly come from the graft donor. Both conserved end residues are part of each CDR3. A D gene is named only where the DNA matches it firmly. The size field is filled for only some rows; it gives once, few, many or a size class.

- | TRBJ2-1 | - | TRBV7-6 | TGTGCCAGCAGCTTAACGGTAGCGAGCGTCAATGAGCAGTTCTTC | CASSLTVASVNEQFF
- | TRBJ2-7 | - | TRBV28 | TGTGCCAGCAGTTTGAGGGCTGGCAACGGGGGCTGGGACTACGAGCAGTACTTC | CASSLRAGNGGWDYEQYF
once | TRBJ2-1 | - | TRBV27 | TGTGCCAGCAGTTTAGCCGCCTACAATGAGCAGTTCTTC | CASSLAAYNEQFF
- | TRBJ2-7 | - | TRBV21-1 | TGTGCCAGCAGCAACTCCCCCAGGCAGGACAGGGGCACCTACGAGCAGTACTTC | CASSNSPRQDRGTYEQYF
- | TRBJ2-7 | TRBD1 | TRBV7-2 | TGCGCCAGCAGCCCCGAGGACGGGACAGGGGGTGATCTGCAGTACTTC | CASSPEDGTGGDLQYF
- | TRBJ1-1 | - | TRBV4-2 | TGTGCCAGCAGCGTAGCGGGGGTGGGCACTGAAGCTTTCTTT | CASSVAGVGTEAFF
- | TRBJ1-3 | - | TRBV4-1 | TGCGCCAGCAGCCAAGTCATAGCGAGCTCTGGAAACACCATATATTTT | CASSQVIASSGNTIYF
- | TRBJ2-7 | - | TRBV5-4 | TGTGCCAGCAGCTGGGGGCTAGCGGATTTGGGGGAGCAGTACTTC | CASSWGLADLGEQYF
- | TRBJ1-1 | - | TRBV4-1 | TGCGCCAGCAGCCAAGATCCAGGTGGGGTCGGAGCTTTCTTT | CASSQDPGGVGAFF
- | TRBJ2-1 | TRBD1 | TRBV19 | TGTGCCAGTAGTATAGCGGACAGGGGGCGCCCACCCTACAATGAGCAGTTCTTC | CASSIADRGRPPYNEQFF
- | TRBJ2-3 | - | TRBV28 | TGTGCCAGCAGTTACGACAGGCCCACAGATACGCAGTATTTT | CASSYDRPTDTQYF
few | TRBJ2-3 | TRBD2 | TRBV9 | TGTGCCAGCAGCGATAGCGGGAGGGGGGCAGATACGCAGTATTTT | CASSDSGRGADTQYF
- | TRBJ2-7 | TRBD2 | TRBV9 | TGTGCCAGCAGCGTAGAGGAGACTAGCGGTTCCTACGAGCAGTACTTC | CASSVEETSGSYEQYF
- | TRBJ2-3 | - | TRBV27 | TGTGCCAGCAGTGATCCGGTGGACAAAGGCACAGATACGCAGTATTTT | CASSDPVDKGTDTQYF
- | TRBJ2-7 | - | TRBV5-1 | TGCGCCAGCGTCTTCGGCCCATCCTACGAGCAGTACTTC | CASVFGPSYEQYF
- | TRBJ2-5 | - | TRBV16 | TGTGCCAGCAGCCAAATTCAGCGGGAGACCCAGTACTTC | CASSQIQRETQYF
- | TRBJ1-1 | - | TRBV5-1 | TGCGCCAGCAGCTTGAATTCAGGGCGGAGTGAAGCTTTCTTT | CASSLNSGRSEAFF
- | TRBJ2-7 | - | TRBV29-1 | TGCAGCGTTGTGGAGGCGGGGAACTCCTACGAGCAGTACTTC | CSVVEAGNSYEQYF
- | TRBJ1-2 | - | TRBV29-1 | TGCAGCGTTGAAGGGGCCAGGTCTTCAGGCTATGGCTACACCTTC | CSVEGARSSGYGYTF
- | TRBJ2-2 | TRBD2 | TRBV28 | TGTGCCAGCACTCTCCGACTAGCGGGAGGGGGTGACACCGGGGAGCTGTTTTTT | CASTLRLAGGGDTGELFF
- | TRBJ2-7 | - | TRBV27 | TGTGCCAGCAGTTTAGCGCATTCGGGGTACGAGCAGTACTTC | CASSLAHSGYEQYF
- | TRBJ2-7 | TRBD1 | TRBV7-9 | TGTGCCAGTCTCCACACAGGGGACGGCGAGCAGTACTTC | CASLHTGDGEQYF
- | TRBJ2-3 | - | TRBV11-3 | TGTGCCAGCAGCTTAGGGGAAACCCATAGCACAGATACGCAGTATTTT | CASSLGETHSTDTQYF
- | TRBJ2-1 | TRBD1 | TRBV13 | TGTGCCAGCAGCTCACAACAGGGGGACGCCTACAATGAGCAGTTCTTC | CASSSQQGDAYNEQFF
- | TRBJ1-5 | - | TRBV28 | TGTGCCAGCAGTTCCCCCGGCCCTATCAATCAGCCCCAGCATTTT | CASSSPGPINQPQHF
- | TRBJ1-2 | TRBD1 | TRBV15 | TGTGCCACCAGCAGGGGGACAGGGGGCAGTATTAAGGATGGCTACACCTTC | CATSRGTGGSIKDGYTF
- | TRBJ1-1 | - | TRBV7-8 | TGTGCCAGCAGCTTAAAGAAGAGAAACACTGAAGCTTTCTTT | CASSLKKRNTEAFF
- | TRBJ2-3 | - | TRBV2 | TGTGCCAGCAGTGAAGAAATTGGTTGGGGGTGGGATACGCAGTATTTT | CASSEEIGWGWDTQYF